This T cell receptor beta chain was sequenced during a study of blood T cell repertoires in COVID-19. CDR1 is KGHDR and CDR2 is SFDVKD in the germline V gene. Germline trimming cut 5 bases from V and 2 bases from J; bases unmatched to any gene: 5. CDR3 length equals 15 residues. Under the authors' procedure: Amplified reference gene primers provided the basis for estimating nucleated cell counts. Method: immunoSEQ multiplex PCR; TCRdb's copy keeps in-frame clones and lacks some. The D gene and trimming were derived from the DNA, and the V and J assignments and clone size from that table. The sample contains some 220,000 clones, approximately 80% of which appear only once.

V is TRBV24-1 and J is TRBJ2-3; 8 positions match TRBD1. The sample comprised peripheral blood. The receptor was derived from a man aged 45 to 65 with active or convalescent COVID-19. CDR3 sequence (DNA): TGTGCCACCAGTGGACAGGGGCTATACACAGATACGCAGTATTTT. It specifies CATSGQGLYTDTQYF.